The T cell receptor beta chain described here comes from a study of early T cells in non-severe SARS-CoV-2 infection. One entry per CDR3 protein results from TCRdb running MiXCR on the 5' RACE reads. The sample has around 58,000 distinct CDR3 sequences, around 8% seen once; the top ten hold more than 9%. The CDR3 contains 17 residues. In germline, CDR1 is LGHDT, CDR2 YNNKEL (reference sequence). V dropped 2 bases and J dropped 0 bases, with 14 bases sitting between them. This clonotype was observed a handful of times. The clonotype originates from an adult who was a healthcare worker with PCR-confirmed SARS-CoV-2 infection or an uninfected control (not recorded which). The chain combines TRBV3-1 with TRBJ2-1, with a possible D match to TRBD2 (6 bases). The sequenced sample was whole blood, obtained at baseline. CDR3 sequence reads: CASSQYRGRLSYNEQFF. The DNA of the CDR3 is TGTGCCAGCAGCCAATATCGTGGGAGGCTCTCCTACAATGAGCAGTTCTTC.